These 21 T cell receptor beta chains share one sample of origin, sequenced in a study of cytomegalovirus exposure and HLA in healthy donors. The PCR employed 60 Vbeta primers together with 13 Jbeta primers. Profiling relied on immunoSEQ multiplex PCR, and the TCRdb table lists in-frame clones only, not all of them. The sample lists 140,000 or so clones, about 74% occurring once. Sequences were obtained from PBMCs. The receptors derive from a man aged 18 to 29 in good health and CMV-seropositive.

The gene calls are TRBV15 and TRBJ2-7; TRBD1 agrees at 7 bases. The CDR3 has 17 amino acids. V lost 3 bases and J lost 0; bases outside the gene matches: 11. CDR1 LNHNV and CDR2 YYDKDF come from the germline V gene (reference sequence). The chain's CDR3 is CATSSGSGQLPSYEQYF. In DNA, the CDR3 is TGTGCCACCAGCAGTGGATCGGGACAGTTACCCTCCTACGAGCAGTACTTC.

The chain carries TRBV5-1 and TRBJ2-7, with D tentatively TRBD2 (5 bases). Trimming shortened V by 4 bases and J by 0 bases, and 8 bases separated the two germline ends. This CDR3 has 13 amino acids. CDR1 is SGHRS, CDR2 YFSETQ, per germline. CDR3 nucleotide sequence: TGCGCCAGCAGCCCTGGACTCTCCTACGAGCAGTACTTC. It translates to CASSPGLSYEQYF.

The chain has TRBV18 and TRBJ1-2; no firm D call. V lost 2 bases and J 3 bases, leaving 10 bases between the germline ends. The germline gives CDR1 KGHSH, CDR2 LQKENI. The CDR3 has 14 residues. Here the CDR3 DNA reads TGTGCCAGCTCACCAGGGGAGAGCTACTATGGCTACACCTTC. Protein sequence: CASSPGESYYGYTF.

The CDR3 protein is CASSSALLGLAGDNEQFF. CDR3 coding DNA: TGTGCCAGCAGTTCCGCACTACTGGGACTAGCGGGCGATAATGAGCAGTTCTTC. The V and J genes are TRBV28 and TRBJ2-1; TRBD2 agrees at 12 bases. Germline V lookup: CDR1 MDHEN, CDR2 SYDVKM. V lost 4 bases and J lost 7; bases outside the gene matches: 14. The length of the CDR3 is 18 residues. Full variable domain (outside the CDR3, taken from reference TRBV28 and TRBJ2-1): DVKVTQSSRYLVKRTGEKVFLECVQDMDHENMFWYRQDPGLGLRLIYFSYDVKMKEKGDIPEGYSVSREKKERFSLILESASTNQTSMYLCASSSALLGLAGDNEQFFGPGTRLTVL.

The chain links TRBV11-2 to TRBJ2-4, with a tentative D call TRBD1 (5 bases). Germline CDR1 SGHAT, CDR2 FQNNGV. The CDR3 spans 13 residues. Trimming stripped 2 bases from V and 4 bases from J, with 6 bases between. The CDR3: CASSLPGKNIQYF. The CDR3 bases are TGTGCCAGCAGCTTACCAGGGAAAAACATTCAGTACTTC.

The rearrangement uses TRBV9 and TRBJ2-6; D uncertain. Germline V gives CDR1 SGDLS, CDR2 YYNGEE. Trimming left V 0 bases short and J 1 base short, with 11 bases between. This CDR3 contains 17 residues. CDR3 nucleotides: TGTGCCAGCAGCGTAGGAGGCCGATCATCTGGGGCCAACGTCCTGACTTTC. This gives the protein CASSVGGRSSGANVLTF. Full variable domain (remainder filled in from reference TRBV9 and TRBJ2-6): DSGVTQTPKHLITATGQRVTLRCSPRSGDLSVYWYQQSLDQGLQFLIQYYNGEERAKGNILERFSAQQFPDLHSELNLSSLELGDSALYFCASSVGGRSSGANVLTFGAGSRLTVL.

V and J are TRBV30 and TRBJ2-3, with 10 bases that match TRBD2. The CDR3 is made up of 16 amino acids. Germline V gene lookup returns CDR1 GTSNPN and CDR2 SVGIG (reference sequence). The junction had 5 bases not matched to a gene; V was cut back by 2 bases and J by 0 bases. CDR3 sequence: CAWSSTSGASTDTQYF. The CDR3 region has the DNA TGTGCCTGGAGTTCAACTAGCGGGGCTAGCACAGATACGCAGTATTTT. The full variable domain, with the rest looked up from reference TRBV30 and TRBJ2-3, is SQTIHQWPATLVQPVGSPLSLECTVEGTSNPNLYWYRQAAGRGLQLLFYSVGIGQISSEVPQNLSASRPQDRQFILSSKKLLLSDSGFYLCAWSSTSGASTDTQYFGPGTRLTVL.

This chain links TRBV4-1 with TRBJ1-1, with no clear D. Trimming took 6 bases from V and 0 from J, leaving 11 bases between them. Looked up from germline, CDR1 is MGHRA and CDR2 is YSYEKL. CDR3 size: 14 residues. The CDR3 coding sequence is TGCGCCAGCAGTCGAAGTACTGTGAACACTGAAGCTTTCTTT. It is translated as CASSRSTVNTEAFF.

The chain is built from TRBV18 and TRBJ1-2; a possible D gene is TRBD1 (6 bases). CDR3 length: 15 amino acids. Trimming took 1 base from V and 4 from J, leaving 13 bases between them. Looked up from germline, CDR1 is KGHSH and CDR2 is LQKENI. CDR3 coding DNA: TGTGCCAGCTCACCACGACAGGTATCCCCCTATGGCTACACCTTC. Its translation: CASSPRQVSPYGYTF.

The CDR3 here is CASSLGQNYGYTF. The CDR3 DNA sequence: TGTGCCAGCAGTCTTGGACAGAACTATGGCTACACCTTC. The V call is TRBV2, the J call TRBJ1-2; D is perhaps TRBD1 (6 bases). The CDR3 loop spans 13 amino acids. CDR1 and CDR2 (germline): SNHLY, FYNNEI. The V gene lost 5 bases and the J gene lost 2 bases, with 9 bases spanning the gap.

This clone came up once. This chain connects TRBV4-2 to TRBJ1-2; D might be TRBD1 (6 bases). Trimming removed 3 bases from V and 2 bases from J, with 10 bases in between. Looked up from germline, CDR1 is LGHNA and CDR2 is YNFKEQ. The CDR3 is made up of 14 amino acids. The CDR3 nucleotides are TGTGCCAGCAGCCAGGGTGGACAGAACTATGGCTACACCTTC. Encoded protein: CASSQGGQNYGYTF.

This chain uses TRBV5-1 with TRBJ2-6, with D unresolved. The CDR3 spans 15 residues. Trimming left V 0 bases short and J 0 bases short, with 4 bases between. Germline CDR1 is SGHRS and CDR2 is YFSETQ. CDR3 region: CASSLGPSGANVLTF. CDR3 DNA: TGCGCCAGCAGCTTGGGGCCCTCTGGGGCCAACGTCCTGACTTTC.

The chain links TRBV27 to TRBJ2-7; D is possibly TRBD1 (6 bases). The CDR3 contains 14 residues. Germline lookup yields CDR1 MNHEY and CDR2 SMNVEV (reference sequence). V was cut by 5 bases and J by 6 bases, with 17 bases left in between. CDR3 residues: CASSPWTVKGEQYF. CDR3 sequence (DNA): TGTGCCAGCAGTCCCTGGACAGTAAAGGGCGAGCAGTACTTC.

In its sample, this clone was seen a few times. V is TRBV7-6 and J is TRBJ1-6; tentatively, D is TRBD1 (5 bases). The germline gives CDR1 SGHVS, CDR2 FNYEAQ. CDR3 size: 14 residues. The germline V and J ends were trimmed by 1 base and 8 bases, with 9 bases remaining between them. CDR3 nucleotide sequence: TGTGCCAGCAGCTTAGAGACCAGGGATTCACCCCTCCACTTT. Its protein is CASSLETRDSPLHF.

The chain employs TRBV2 and TRBJ1-2; D gene ambiguous. CDR1 SNHLY and CDR2 FYNNEI come from the germline V gene. This CDR3 contains 12 residues. V dropped 4 bases and J dropped 1 base, with 4 bases sitting between them. Here the CDR3 reads CASSALNYGYTF. The CDR3 DNA sequence: TGTGCCAGCAGTGCCCTTAACTATGGCTACACCTTC.

The CDR3 bases are TGTGCCAGCAGTTCAATTTCGGGGACTAGCGGGACCTCCTACGAGCAGTACTTC. Amino acid sequence: CASSSISGTSGTSYEQYF. The rearrangement joins TRBV14 to TRBJ2-7; 13 bases agree with TRBD2. This CDR3 region has 18 residues. Germline V gene data show CDR1 as SGHDN and CDR2 as FVKESK. V lost 6 bases, J lost 0 bases, and 11 bases stayed unmatched.

In DNA, the CDR3 is TGTGCCAGCAGCTTTGGACTAGCGGGCTCCTACGAGCAGTACTTC. Translating it yields CASSFGLAGSYEQYF. The chain has TRBV27 and TRBJ2-7; 11 bases match TRBD2. The length of the CDR3 is 15 residues. The ends lost 6 bases at V and 0 bases at J; junction bases unmatched: 4. Germline V gene sequence: CDR1 MNHEY, CDR2 SMNVEV (reference sequence).

The rearrangement joins TRBV30 to TRBJ2-5; maybe TRBD2 (6 bases). Germline CDR1 reads GTSNPN; CDR2 reads SVGIG (reference sequence). This CDR3 contains 13 residues. The V gene lost 2 bases and the J gene lost 3 bases, with 10 bases spanning the gap. The DNA for the CDR3 is TGTGCCTGGAGTATCGGAGGGAAAGAGACCCAGTACTTC. It codes for CAWSIGGKETQYF.

The sample holds one count of this clone. The chain is built from TRBV7-9 and TRBJ1-2, with TRBD1 identical over 9 bases. Germline values: CDR1 SEHNR, CDR2 FQNEAQ (reference sequence). The V gene end was trimmed by 3 bases and the J gene end by 8 bases; junction bases not matched to a gene: 4. This CDR3 is 13 amino acids long. The CDR3 region is CASSFGTGNGYTF. The CDR3 region has the DNA TGTGCCAGCAGCTTCGGGACAGGGAACGGCTACACCTTC.

The chain joins TRBV7-5 to TRBJ2-3; the table's D call TRBD2 went unverified against the DNA. TRBV7-5 is a listed pseudogene. This CDR3 spans 13 amino acids. CDR3 nucleotide sequence: TGTGCCAGAGGGACTAGCGGTGGTGATACGCAGTATTTT. Its protein is CARGTSGGDTQYF.

The V gene is TRBV28, the J gene TRBJ1-5; 8 bases agree with TRBD1. The V gene end was trimmed by 5 bases and the J gene end by 5 bases; junction bases not matched to a gene: 11. Per the germline V gene, CDR1 is MDHEN and CDR2 is SYDVKM. The length of the CDR3 is 16 residues. CDR3 protein: CASSAMGTGRYQPQHF. As DNA, the CDR3 is TGTGCCAGCAGTGCCATGGGGACAGGCCGATATCAGCCCCAGCATTTT.